Sequencing of this TCR beta chain was carried out in a study of blood T cell repertoires in COVID-19. Study at large: The United States, Italy and Spain were the sources of the acute and convalescent COVID-19 samples. PBMCs, B-cell-depleted T cells, or T cells provided the cDNA or gDNA that made up the material.

This CDR3 comprises 15 residues. The germline V and J ends were trimmed by 0 bases and 8 bases, with 16 bases remaining between them. Germline V gene sequence: CDR1 ENHRY, CDR2 SYGVKD. Per the study methods: Quantification of nucleated cells was approximated via reference gene primer amplification. Here immunoSEQ multiplex PCR was the method, and the copy in TCRdb shows in-frame clones only, minus some. Clone size and V and J calls were adopted from that table, with D and trimming inferred from the DNA. The table shows roughly 280,000 clones, with approximately 86% occurring only once. During active infection, Seattle patients enrolled and were then monitored through disease.

The chain couples TRBV10-3 to TRBJ1-2, with D tentatively TRBD1 (5 bases). Material: peripheral blood. This sequence originates from a woman aged 55-70 years with COVID-19, enrolled during active disease. CDR3 sequence (DNA): TGTGCCATCAGTGAGTCGGCAGGGAATTCGAGGGGCTACACCTTC. Amino acids: CAISESAGNSRGYTF.